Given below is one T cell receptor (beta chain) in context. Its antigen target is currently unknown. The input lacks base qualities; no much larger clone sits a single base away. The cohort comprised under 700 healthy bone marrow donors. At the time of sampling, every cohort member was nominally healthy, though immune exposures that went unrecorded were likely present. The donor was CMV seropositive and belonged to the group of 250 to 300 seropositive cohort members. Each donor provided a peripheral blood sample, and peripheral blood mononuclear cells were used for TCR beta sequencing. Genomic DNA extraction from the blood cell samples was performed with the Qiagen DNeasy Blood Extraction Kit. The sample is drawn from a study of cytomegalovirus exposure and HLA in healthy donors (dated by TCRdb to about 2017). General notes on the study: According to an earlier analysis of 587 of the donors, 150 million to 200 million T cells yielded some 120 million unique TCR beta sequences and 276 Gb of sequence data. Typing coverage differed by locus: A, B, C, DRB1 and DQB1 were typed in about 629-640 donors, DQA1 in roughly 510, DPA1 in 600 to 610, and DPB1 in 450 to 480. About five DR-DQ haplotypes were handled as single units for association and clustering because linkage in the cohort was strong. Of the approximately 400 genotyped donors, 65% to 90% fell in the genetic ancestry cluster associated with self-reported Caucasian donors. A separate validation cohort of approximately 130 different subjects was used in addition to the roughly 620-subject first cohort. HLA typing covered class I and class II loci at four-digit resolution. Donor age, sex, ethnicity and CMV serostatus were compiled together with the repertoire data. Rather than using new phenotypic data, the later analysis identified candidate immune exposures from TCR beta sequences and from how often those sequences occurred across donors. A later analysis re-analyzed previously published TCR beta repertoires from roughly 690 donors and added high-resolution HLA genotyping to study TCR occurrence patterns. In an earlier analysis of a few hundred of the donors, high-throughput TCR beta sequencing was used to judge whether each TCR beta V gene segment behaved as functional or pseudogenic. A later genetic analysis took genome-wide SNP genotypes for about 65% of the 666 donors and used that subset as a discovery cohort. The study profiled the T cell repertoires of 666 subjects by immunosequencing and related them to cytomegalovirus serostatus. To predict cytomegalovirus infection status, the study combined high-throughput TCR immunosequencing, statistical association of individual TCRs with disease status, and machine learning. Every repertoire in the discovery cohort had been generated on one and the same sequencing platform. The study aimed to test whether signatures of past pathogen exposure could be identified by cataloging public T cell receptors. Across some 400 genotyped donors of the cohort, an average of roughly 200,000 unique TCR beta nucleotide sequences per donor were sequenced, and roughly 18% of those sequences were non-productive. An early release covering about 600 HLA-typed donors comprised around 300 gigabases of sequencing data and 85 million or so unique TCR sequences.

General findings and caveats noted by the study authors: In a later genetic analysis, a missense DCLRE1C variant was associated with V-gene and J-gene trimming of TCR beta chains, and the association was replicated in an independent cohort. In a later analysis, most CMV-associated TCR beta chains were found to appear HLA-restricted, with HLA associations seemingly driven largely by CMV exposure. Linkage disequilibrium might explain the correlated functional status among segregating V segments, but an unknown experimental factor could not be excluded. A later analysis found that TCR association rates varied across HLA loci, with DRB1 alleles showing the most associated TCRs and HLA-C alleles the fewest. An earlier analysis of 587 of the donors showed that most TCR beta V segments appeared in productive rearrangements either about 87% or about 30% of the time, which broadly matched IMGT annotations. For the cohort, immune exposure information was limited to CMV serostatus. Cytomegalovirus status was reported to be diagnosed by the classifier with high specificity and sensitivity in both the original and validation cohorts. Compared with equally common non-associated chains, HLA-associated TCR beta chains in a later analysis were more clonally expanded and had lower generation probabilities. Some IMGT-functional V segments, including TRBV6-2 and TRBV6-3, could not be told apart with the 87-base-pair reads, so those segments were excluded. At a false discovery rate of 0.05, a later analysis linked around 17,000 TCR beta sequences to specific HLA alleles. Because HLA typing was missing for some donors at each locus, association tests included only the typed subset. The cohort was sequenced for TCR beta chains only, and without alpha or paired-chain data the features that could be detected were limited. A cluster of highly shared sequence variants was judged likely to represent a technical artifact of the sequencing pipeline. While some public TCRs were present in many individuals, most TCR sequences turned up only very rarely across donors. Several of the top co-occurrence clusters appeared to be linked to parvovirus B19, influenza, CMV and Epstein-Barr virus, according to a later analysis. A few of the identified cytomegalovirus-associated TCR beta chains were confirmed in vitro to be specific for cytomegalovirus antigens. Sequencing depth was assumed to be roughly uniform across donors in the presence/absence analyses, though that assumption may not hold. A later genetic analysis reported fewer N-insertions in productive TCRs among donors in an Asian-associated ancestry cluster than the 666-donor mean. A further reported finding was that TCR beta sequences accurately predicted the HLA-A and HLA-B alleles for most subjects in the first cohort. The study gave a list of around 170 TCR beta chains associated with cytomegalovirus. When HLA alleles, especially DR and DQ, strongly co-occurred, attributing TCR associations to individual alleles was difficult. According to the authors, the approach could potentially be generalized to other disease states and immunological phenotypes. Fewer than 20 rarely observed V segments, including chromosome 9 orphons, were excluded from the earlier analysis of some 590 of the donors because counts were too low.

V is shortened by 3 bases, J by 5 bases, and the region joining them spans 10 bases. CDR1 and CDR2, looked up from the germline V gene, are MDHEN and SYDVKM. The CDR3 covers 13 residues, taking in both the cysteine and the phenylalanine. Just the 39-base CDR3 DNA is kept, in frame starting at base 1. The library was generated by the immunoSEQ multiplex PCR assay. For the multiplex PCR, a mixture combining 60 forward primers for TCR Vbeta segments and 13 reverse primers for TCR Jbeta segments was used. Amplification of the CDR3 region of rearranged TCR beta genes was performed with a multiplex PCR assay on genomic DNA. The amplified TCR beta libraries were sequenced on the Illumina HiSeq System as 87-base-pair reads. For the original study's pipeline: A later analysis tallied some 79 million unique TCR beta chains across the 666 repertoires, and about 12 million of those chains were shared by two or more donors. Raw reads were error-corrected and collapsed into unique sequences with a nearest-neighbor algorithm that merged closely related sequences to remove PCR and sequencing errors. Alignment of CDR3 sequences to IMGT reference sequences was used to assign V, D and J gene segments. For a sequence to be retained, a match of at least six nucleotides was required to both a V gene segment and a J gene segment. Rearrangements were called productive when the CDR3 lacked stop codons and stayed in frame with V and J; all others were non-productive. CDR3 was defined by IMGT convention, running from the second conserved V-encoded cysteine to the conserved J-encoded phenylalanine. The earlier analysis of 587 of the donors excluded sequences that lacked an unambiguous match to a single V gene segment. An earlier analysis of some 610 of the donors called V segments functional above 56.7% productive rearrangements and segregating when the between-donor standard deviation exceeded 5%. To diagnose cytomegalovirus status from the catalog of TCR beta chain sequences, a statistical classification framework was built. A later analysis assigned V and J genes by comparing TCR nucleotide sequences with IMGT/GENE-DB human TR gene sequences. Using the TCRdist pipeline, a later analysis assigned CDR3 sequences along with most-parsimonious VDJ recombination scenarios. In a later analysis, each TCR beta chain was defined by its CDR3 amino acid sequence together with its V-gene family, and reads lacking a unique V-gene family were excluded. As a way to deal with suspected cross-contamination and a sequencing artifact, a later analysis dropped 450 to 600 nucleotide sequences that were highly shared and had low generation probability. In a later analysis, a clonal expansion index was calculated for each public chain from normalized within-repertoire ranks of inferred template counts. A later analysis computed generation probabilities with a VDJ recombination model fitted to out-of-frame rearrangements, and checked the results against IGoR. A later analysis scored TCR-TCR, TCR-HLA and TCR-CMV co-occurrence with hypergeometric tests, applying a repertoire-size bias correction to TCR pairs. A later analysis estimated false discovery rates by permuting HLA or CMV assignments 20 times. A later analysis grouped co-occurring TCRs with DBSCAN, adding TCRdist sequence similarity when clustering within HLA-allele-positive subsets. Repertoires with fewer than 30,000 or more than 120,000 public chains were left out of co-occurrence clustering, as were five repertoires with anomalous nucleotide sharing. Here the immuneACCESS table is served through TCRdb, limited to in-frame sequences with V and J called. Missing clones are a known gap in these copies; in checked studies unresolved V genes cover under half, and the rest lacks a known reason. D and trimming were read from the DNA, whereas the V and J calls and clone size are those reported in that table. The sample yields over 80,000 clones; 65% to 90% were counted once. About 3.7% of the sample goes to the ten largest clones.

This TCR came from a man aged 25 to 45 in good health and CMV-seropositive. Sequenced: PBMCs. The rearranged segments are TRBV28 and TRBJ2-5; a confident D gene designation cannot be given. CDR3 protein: CASSLSSAETQYF. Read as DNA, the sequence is TGTGCCAGCAGTTTGTCGAGTGCGGAGACCCAGTACTTC.